Below, one TCR beta chain is given with its context. Its antigen is unknown. Other DNA sequences in the sample encode the same CDR3. Sequencing used immunoSEQ multiplex PCR; TCRdb keeps in-frame clones, though not all of them. The table lists around 130,000 clones, around 90% of them singletons. From germline, CDR1 is MNHEY and CDR2 SMNVEV (reference sequence). V lost 7 bases and J lost 1, with 13 bases in between. This CDR3 comprises 14 residues. The sample comes from a study of T cell responses to AZD1222 COVID-19 vaccine. Study-wide context: Pooling was applied to second doses at about 4 or about 12 weeks. Study-level points and caveats: Reportedly, close to half of spike-specific TCRs are directed against unmutated variant regions. In all cases, repertoires were sampled only after the peak T cell response.

Sequenced material: peripheral blood, taken on day 0 of AZD1222 vaccination. This TCR was recovered from an adult in good health. The chain joins TRBV27 to TRBJ1-1; weak D call: TRBD1 (6 bases). CDR3 in amino acids: CASNRQGPNTEAFF. The CDR3 DNA is TGTGCCAGCAATCGGCAGGGGCCGAACACTGAAGCTTTCTTT.